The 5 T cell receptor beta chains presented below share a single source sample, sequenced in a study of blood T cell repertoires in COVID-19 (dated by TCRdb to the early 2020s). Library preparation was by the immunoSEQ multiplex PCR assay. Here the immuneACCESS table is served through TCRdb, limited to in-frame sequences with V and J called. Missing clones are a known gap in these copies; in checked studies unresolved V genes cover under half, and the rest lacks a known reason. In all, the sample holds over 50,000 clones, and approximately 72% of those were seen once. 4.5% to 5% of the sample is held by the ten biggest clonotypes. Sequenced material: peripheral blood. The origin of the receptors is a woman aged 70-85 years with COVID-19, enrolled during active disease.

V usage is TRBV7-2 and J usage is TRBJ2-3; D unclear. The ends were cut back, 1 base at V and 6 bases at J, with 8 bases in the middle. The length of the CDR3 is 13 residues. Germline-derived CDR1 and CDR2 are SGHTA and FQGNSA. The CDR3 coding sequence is TGTGCCAGCAGCTTAGGACCCGGGGATACGCAGTATTTT. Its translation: CASSLGPGDTQYF. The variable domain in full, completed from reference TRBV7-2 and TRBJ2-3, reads GAGVSQSPSNKVTEKGKDVELRCDPISGHTALYWYRQSLGQGLEFLIYFQGNSAPDKSGLPSDRFSAERTGGSVSTLTIQRTQQEDSAVYLCASSLGPGDTQYFGPGTRLTVL.

The chain's CDR3 is CASSHPRGRLNTEAFF. The CDR3, as DNA: TGTGCCAGCAGCCACCCCCGTGGGAGGCTGAACACTGAAGCTTTCTTT. The chain joins TRBV4-2 to TRBJ1-1; no clear D. Germline loops: CDR1 LGHNA, CDR2 YNFKEQ. The CDR3 is 16 amino acids. Trimming left V 3 bases short and J 0 bases short, with 14 bases between.

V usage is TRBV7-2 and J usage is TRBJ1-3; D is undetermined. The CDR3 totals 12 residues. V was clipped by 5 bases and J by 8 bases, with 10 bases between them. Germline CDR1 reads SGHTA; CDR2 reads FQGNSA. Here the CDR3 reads CASSPNGYTIYF. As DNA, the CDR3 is TGTGCCAGCAGCCCAAACGGGTACACCATATATTTT.

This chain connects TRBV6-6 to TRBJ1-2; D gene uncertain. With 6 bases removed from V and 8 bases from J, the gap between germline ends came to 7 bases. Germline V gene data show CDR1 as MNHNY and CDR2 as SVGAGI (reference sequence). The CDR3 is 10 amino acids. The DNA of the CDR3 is TGTGCCAGCAGCCTTCTGGGCTACACCTTC. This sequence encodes CASSLLGYTF.

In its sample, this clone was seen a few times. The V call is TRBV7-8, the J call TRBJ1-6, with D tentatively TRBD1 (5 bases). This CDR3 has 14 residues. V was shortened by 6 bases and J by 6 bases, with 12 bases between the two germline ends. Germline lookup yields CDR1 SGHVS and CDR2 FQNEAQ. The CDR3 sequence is CASSGRGINSPLHF. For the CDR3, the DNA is TGTGCCAGCAGTGGTAGGGGAATTAATTCACCCCTCCACTTT.